These T cell receptor beta chains were read from a single sample in a study of read filtering for tumor transcriptome and immune sequencing. Via MiXCR, TCRdb re-called the reads, giving one row per CDR3 protein. Here the sample spans about 90,000 distinct CDR3 sequences, 9% to 15% being singletons. Sequencing input: a population of CD138-negative cells sorted from bone marrow. All receptors come from a donor aged 40 or older with multiple myeloma. CDR3s include the opening cysteine and the closing phenylalanine or tryptophan. Each record gives: D gene, clone size, V gene, J gene, CDR3 protein, CDR3 DNA. D genes are given only for firm matches. Some rows mark clone size as missing; the rest say once, few, many or name a class of expanded clone.

>-|many|TRBV7-2|TRBJ2-7
CASSFGRANYEQYF
TGTGCCAGCAGCTTCGGCAGGGCAAACTACGAGCAGTACTTC
>-|many|TRBV11-2|TRBJ2-2
CASSEGPRVYDTGELFF
TGTGCCAGCAGCGAGGGGCCCAGGGTTTACGACACCGGGGAGCTGTTTTTT
>-|many|TRBV18|TRBJ2-7
CASSPSPVRPFHEQYF
TGTGCCAGCTCACCATCCCCCGTTAGGCCCTTCCACGAGCAGTACTTC
>TRBD1|-|TRBV12-3/TRBV12-4|TRBJ2-7
CASSHRGPYEQYF
TGTGCCAGCAGTCACAGGGGCCCCTACGAGCAGTACTTC
>-|many|TRBV10-1|TRBJ2-5
CASSAGQAETQYF
TGCGCCAGCAGTGCGGGTCAAGCGGAGACCCAGTACTTC
>TRBD2|many|TRBV10-2|TRBJ2-2
CASKAGGGSGELFF
TGCGCCAGCAAAGCGGGAGGCGGGTCCGGGGAGCTGTTTTTT
>-|many|TRBV7-8|TRBJ1-4
CASSLWGDNEKLFF
TGTGCCAGCAGCTTATGGGGGGATAATGAAAAACTGTTTTTT
>TRBD2|many|TRBV12-3/TRBV12-4|TRBJ2-1
CASSSLREGRGEQFF
TGTGCCAGCAGTTCCCTGCGGGAGGGTCGCGGTGAGCAGTTCTTC
>-|many|TRBV7-9|TRBJ2-5
CASSPMMETQYF
TGTGCCAGCAGCCCAATGATGGAGACCCAGTACTTC
>-|-|TRBV5-1|TRBJ2-1
CASSLAGGSSYNEQFF
TGCGCCAGCAGCTTGGCCGGAGGCAGCTCCTACAATGAGCAGTTCTTC
>TRBD1|many|TRBV13|TRBJ2-7
CASSLGRGTDEQYF
TGTGCCAGCAGCTTAGGGAGGGGGACAGACGAGCAGTACTTC
>-|few|TRBV28|TRBJ2-3
CASSSGSSYTDTQYF
TGTGCCAGCAGTTCGGGAAGCAGTTACACAGATACGCAGTATTTT
>-|many|TRBV5-1|TRBJ2-3
CASSLGRDTQYF
TGCGCCAGCAGCTTGGGAAGAGATACGCAGTATTTT
>-|many|TRBV27|TRBJ1-6
CASSLSVSQGIYSPLHF
TGTGCCAGCAGTTTATCGGTTTCCCAGGGGATTTATTCACCCCTCCACTTT
>-|-|TRBV24-1|TRBJ1-5
CATSDFRGPQHF
TGTGCCACCAGTGATTTCCGAGGGCCCCAGCATTTT
>TRBD2|many|TRBV6-2/TRBV6-3|TRBJ2-1
CASSRTGGLAGTYNEQFF
TGTGCCAGCAGTAGGACAGGAGGACTAGCGGGGACCTACAATGAGCAGTTCTTC
>-|-|TRBV27|TRBJ2-1
CASSAPLGNEQFF
TGTGCCAGCAGTGCCCCATTGGGGAATGAGCAGTTCTTC
>-|many|TRBV7-3|TRBJ1-1
CASSRDQGTEAFF
TGTGCCAGCAGCCGGGACCAGGGCACTGAAGCTTTCTTT
>-|-|TRBV9|TRBJ2-2
CASSGDFTGELFF
TGTGCCAGCAGCGGGGACTTCACCGGGGAGCTGTTTTTT
>-|many|TRBV2|TRBJ2-1
CACGVSAKSEQFF
TGTGCCTGCGGGGTTAGCGCCAAATCAGAGCAGTTCTTC
>-|many|TRBV5-1|TRBJ2-1
CASAASQTGGNEQFF
TGCGCCAGCGCCGCGTCACAGACCGGGGGCAATGAGCAGTTCTTC
>-|few|TRBV12-3/TRBV12-4|TRBJ1-1
CASSPMFGSVGNTEAFF
TGTGCCAGCAGTCCAATGTTTGGGTCAGTGGGGAACACTGAAGCTTTCTTT
>TRBD2|many|TRBV3-1|TRBJ2-2
CASSRYEGGVTGELFF
TGTGCCAGCAGCCGATACGAGGGAGGGGTCACCGGGGAGCTGTTTTTT
>-|many|TRBV4-2|TRBJ1-1
CASSQGSQGGTEAFF
TGTGCCAGCAGCCAAGGATCCCAAGGCGGCACTGAAGCTTTCTTT
>TRBD2|few|TRBV7-2|TRBJ2-2
CASSFSGSGAGELFF
TGTGCCAGCAGCTTTAGCGGGAGTGGCGCCGGGGAGCTGTTTTTT
>TRBD2|many|TRBV12-3/TRBV12-4|TRBJ2-3
CASSLLAGNTDTQYF
TGTGCCAGCAGTTTGCTAGCGGGCAACACAGATACGCAGTATTTT
>TRBD2|many|TRBV7-2|TRBJ2-1
CASSQLAGIHNEQFF
TGTGCCAGCAGCCAACTAGCGGGAATCCACAATGAGCAGTTCTTC
>-|many|TRBV5-1|TRBJ1-2
CASSLEGSGYGYTF
TGTGCCAGCAGCTTAGAGGGGAGTGGCTATGGCTACACCTTC
>-|many|TRBV12-3/TRBV12-4|TRBJ1-5
CASSLSYPFGQPQHF
TGTGCCAGCAGTTTATCGTACCCGTTTGGTCAGCCCCAGCATTTT
>TRBD1|many|TRBV20-1|TRBJ2-5
CSALGQGQETQYF
TGCAGTGCTCTTGGACAGGGCCAAGAGACCCAGTACTTC
>-|many|TRBV5-4|TRBJ2-1
CASSWGGGPPYNEQFF
TGTGCCAGCAGCTGGGGGGGGGGCCCACCCTACAATGAGCAGTTCTTC
>-|-|TRBV11-2|TRBJ2-6
CASSQQGTANVLTF
TGTGCCAGCAGCCAGCAGGGGACAGCCAACGTCCTGACTTTC
>-|many|TRBV20-1|TRBJ2-2
CSAKPAANTGELFF
TGCAGTGCTAAACCGGCCGCGAACACCGGGGAGCTGTTTTTT
>TRBD1|many|TRBV5-1|TRBJ2-1
CASSPGTGGSLEQFF
TGCGCCAGCAGCCCCGGGACAGGGGGCTCTCTCGAGCAGTTCTTC
>-|many|TRBV5-1|TRBJ1-5
CASSLDGQGPQPQHF
TGCGCCAGCAGCTTGGATGGGCAGGGCCCGCAGCCCCAGCATTTT
>-|few|TRBV5-5|TRBJ2-2
CASSWVSTGELFF
TGTGCCAGCAGTTGGGTTTCCACCGGGGAGCTGTTTTTT
>TRBD2|few|TRBV20-1|TRBJ2-3
CSARDPSGRAIDTQYF
TGCAGTGCTAGAGACCCAAGCGGGAGGGCCATAGATACGCAGTATTTT
>TRBD2|many|TRBV20-1|TRBJ2-7
CSAHLLAGGYEQYF
TGCAGTGCTCATCTACTAGCGGGAGGGTACGAGCAGTACTTC
>-|-|TRBV5-1|TRBJ2-3
CASGSSGTDTQYF
TGCGCCAGCGGCTCCTCGGGCACAGATACGCAGTATTTT
>-|many|TRBV14|TRBJ1-1
CASSQDFQGTALGLAFF
TGTGCCAGCAGCCAAGATTTTCAAGGGACCGCTTTAGGTTTGGCTTTCTTT
>TRBD2|many|TRBV6-2/TRBV6-3|TRBJ2-1
CASRPWGTSSYNEQFF
TGTGCCAGCAGACCCTGGGGGACTAGCAGCTACAATGAGCAGTTCTTC
>TRBD2|few|TRBV29-1|TRBJ2-2
CSVVGLAETGELFF
TGCAGCGTTGTAGGCCTAGCGGAAACCGGGGAGCTGTTTTTT
>-|many|TRBV11-2|TRBJ1-1
CASSIQGEYTEAFF
TGTGCCAGCAGCATACAGGGAGAGTACACTGAAGCTTTCTTT
>-|many|TRBV7-2|TRBJ2-7
CASSSRVGNEQYF
TGTGCCAGCAGCTCTAGGGTGGGCAACGAGCAGTACTTC
>TRBD1|many|TRBV29-1|TRBJ1-4
CSVSGTGVSNEKLFF
TGCAGCGTTAGCGGGACAGGGGTATCGAATGAAAAACTGTTTTTT
>-|-|TRBV5-1|TRBJ2-7
CASSLDALTFEQYF
TGCGCCAGCAGCTTGGACGCTTTGACCTTCGAGCAGTACTTC
>TRBD2|many|TRBV7-8|TRBJ2-5
CASSLRLAQETQYF
TGTGCCAGCAGCCTTCGACTAGCCCAAGAGACCCAGTACTTC
>TRBD2|few|TRBV6-5|TRBJ2-2
CASSYSIGRAGTGELFF
TGTGCCAGCAGTTACTCGATCGGGAGGGCCGGCACCGGGGAGCTGTTTTTT
>-|many|TRBV19|TRBJ2-6
CASSQDSSSGANVLTF
TGTGCCAGTAGTCAGGACAGCAGCTCTGGGGCCAACGTCCTGACTTTC
>TRBD1|many|TRBV18|TRBJ2-7
CASSPGQVFGHEQYF
TGTGCCAGCTCGCCCGGACAGGTGTTCGGGCACGAGCAGTACTTC
>-|many|TRBV18|TRBJ1-1
CASSPGEGNTEAFF
TGTGCCAGCTCACCCGGTGAGGGGAACACTGAAGCTTTCTTT
>-|many|TRBV5-1|TRBJ1-6
CASSPAPQGRNSPLHF
TGCGCCAGCAGCCCAGCGCCCCAGGGCCGGAATTCACCCCTCCACTTT
>-|many|TRBV7-9|TRBJ2-5
CASSGHSAGEETQYF
TGTGCCAGCAGCGGCCATAGTGCAGGGGAAGAGACCCAGTACTTC
>-|many|TRBV5-4|TRBJ2-1
CASSETILPYNEQFF
TGTGCCAGCAGCGAGACTATCCTGCCATACAATGAGCAGTTCTTC
>-|many|TRBV7-9|TRBJ1-1
CASSSAIGSRAFF
TGTGCCAGCAGCTCCGCTATCGGTTCGAGAGCTTTCTTT
>TRBD2|many|TRBV28|TRBJ2-1
CASSSAGVLYEQFF
TGTGCCAGCAGTTCAGCGGGAGTGCTGTATGAGCAGTTCTTC
>-|many|TRBV6-6|TRBJ2-3
CASSRRDRDSDTQYF
TGTGCCAGCAGTCGCCGGGACCGGGATTCAGATACGCAGTATTTT
>TRBD2|many|TRBV7-2|TRBJ2-1
CASSTDGLAVSYNEQFF
TGTGCCAGCAGCACTGACGGACTAGCGGTCTCCTACAATGAGCAGTTCTTC
>-|many|TRBV10-3|TRBJ2-5
CAVGAGRNQETQYF
TGTGCCGTCGGAGCTGGGCGGAATCAAGAGACCCAGTACTTC